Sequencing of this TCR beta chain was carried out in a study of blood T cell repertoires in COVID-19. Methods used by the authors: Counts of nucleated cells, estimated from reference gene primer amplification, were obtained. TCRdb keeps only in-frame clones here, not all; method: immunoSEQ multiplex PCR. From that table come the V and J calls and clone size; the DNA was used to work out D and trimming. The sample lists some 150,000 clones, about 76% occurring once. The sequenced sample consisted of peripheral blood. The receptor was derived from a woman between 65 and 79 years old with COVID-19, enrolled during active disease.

The CDR3 bases are TGTGCCAGCAGCCCGAATACGGGAGAAGGTTACTACGAGCAGTACTTC. It codes for CASSPNTGEGYYEQYF. V usage is TRBV7-9 and J usage is TRBJ2-7, with TRBD2 as a possible D gene (6 bases). CDR3 length: 16 residues. CDR1 and CDR2 from the germline V gene are SEHNR and FQNEAQ (reference sequence). V dropped 5 bases and J dropped 3 bases, with 20 bases sitting between them.